The next 8 T cell receptor beta chains were all read from a single sample in a study of cytomegalovirus exposure and HLA in healthy donors. PCR involved 60 Vbeta and 13 Jbeta primers. Profiled with immunoSEQ multiplex PCR; TCRdb holds only in-frame clones, not every one. The data hold 150,000 to 200,000 clones, with approximately 81% observed a single time. Sequencing input: PBMCs. The receptors originated from a man aged 18 to 35 in good health and CMV-seronegative.

J is TRBJ2-2 and V is TRBV27; D perhaps matches TRBD2 (6 bases). Germline CDR1 reads MNHEY; CDR2 reads SMNVEV (reference sequence). Between the trimmed V and J ends, which lost 3 bases and 6 bases, there was a span of 14 bases. There are 15 residues in the CDR3. CDR3 region: CASSFLGGNAGELFF. In DNA form, the CDR3 reads TGTGCCAGCAGTTTCCTGGGAGGAAACGCCGGGGAGCTGTTTTTT.

The rearrangement uses TRBV9 and TRBJ2-2, with D possibly being TRBD2 (6 bases). CDR3 length equals 14 residues. The ends were cut back, 7 bases at V and 1 base at J, with 11 bases in the middle. Per the germline V gene, CDR1 is SGDLS and CDR2 is YYNGEE. CDR3 sequence: CASAPGRNTGELFF. The CDR3 coding sequence is TGTGCCAGCGCCCCCGGGAGGAACACCGGGGAGCTGTTTTTT.

This chain joins TRBV6-1 and TRBJ2-3; TRBD2 is a possible D gene (7 bases). The V end was cut by 6 bases, the J end by 4 bases, with 17 bases between. Germline CDR1 and CDR2: MNHNS and SASEGT. The CDR3 sequence is 15 residues long. The CDR3 DNA follows: TGTGCCAGCAGAAGGGGGGGGGAGGTCCCAGATACGCAGTATTTT. Translation: CASRRGGEVPDTQYF.

This clone was observed a handful of times. This chain links TRBV7-9 with TRBJ2-7; D is ambiguous. The CDR3 totals 12 residues. CDR1 and CDR2 (germline): SEHNR, FQNEAQ (reference sequence). V shed 10 bases and J shed 1 base, with 11 bases lying between them. CDR3 residues: CATGPGSYEQYF. CDR3 nucleotides: TGTGCCACCGGCCCCGGGTCCTACGAGCAGTACTTC.

The chain joins TRBV7-9 to TRBJ2-3; 10 bases are shared with TRBD2. V was pared by 2 bases and J by 3 bases, with 14 bases of the junction left unmatched. The CDR3 spans 19 residues. Germline loops: CDR1 SEHNR, CDR2 FQNEAQ (reference sequence). The CDR3 DNA reads as TGTGCCAGCAGCTTAATACGGAGCGGGGGGGCTAAGTTAACAGATACGCAGTATTTT. It encodes CASSLIRSGGAKLTDTQYF. The variable domain in full, completed from reference TRBV7-9 and TRBJ2-3, reads DTGVSQNPRHKITKRGQNVTFRCDPISEHNRLYWYRQTLGQGPEFLTYFQNEAQLEKSRLLSDRFSAERPKGSFSTLEIQRTEQGDSAMYLCASSLIRSGGAKLTDTQYFGPGTRLTVL.

Worth noting for this clone: This specimen includes other DNA sequences encoding the same CDR3. The CDR3 here is CSVEAGGYEQYF. DNA of the CDR3: TGCAGCGTTGAGGCGGGCGGGTACGAGCAGTACTTC. The rearrangement links TRBV29-1 to TRBJ2-7, with D tentatively TRBD2 (5 bases). V lost 3 bases and J 4 bases, leaving 10 bases between the germline ends. The length of the CDR3 is 12 residues. CDR1 and CDR2 from the germline V gene are SQVTM and ANQGSEA.

A word on this clone: This same CDR3 is encoded by further DNA sequences in the sample. The chain is built from TRBV7-2 and TRBJ2-3, with 10 bases that match TRBD2. This CDR3 contains 16 residues. CDR1 and CDR2 from the germline V gene are SGHTA and FQGNSA. Trimming at V came to 3 bases and at J to 1 base, leaving 4 bases not matched to a gene. CDR3 in amino acids: CASSLSSGSGTDTQYF. The CDR3, as DNA: TGTGCCAGCAGCTTGTCTAGCGGGAGTGGCACAGATACGCAGTATTTT.

The rearrangement links TRBV28 to TRBJ2-7, with TRBD2 matching over 8 bases. CDR1 and CDR2 (germline): MDHEN, SYDVKM. This CDR3 contains 15 residues. V gave up 7 bases and J gave up 2 bases; unmatched junction bases: 10. CDR3 nucleotide sequence: TGTGCCAGCACCTCACGGGGGGGCCTAACCTACGAGCAGTACTTC. Its translation: CASTSRGGLTYEQYF. Full variable domain (rest looked up from reference TRBV28 and TRBJ2-7): DVKVTQSSRYLVKRTGEKVFLECVQDMDHENMFWYRQDPGLGLRLIYFSYDVKMKEKGDIPEGYSVSREKKERFSLILESASTNQTSMYLCASTSRGGLTYEQYFGPGTRLTVT.